These 22 T cell receptor beta chains were all obtained from the same sample, sequenced in a study of shared clonotypes between healthy human individuals. Sequenced by immunoSEQ multiplex PCR; TCRdb stores in-frame clones only, minus some. The table shows 1,500,000 or so clones, with around 95% occurring only once. Specimen: naive CD4+ T cells sorted from blood. Sample subset: CD45RA+ positively selected. These receptor sequences come from a man between 25 and 39 years old in good health.

This clone is a singleton in its sample. The genes are TRBV6-6 and TRBJ2-1; the match to TRBD2 covers 15 bases. The germline V gene has CDR1 MNHNY and CDR2 SVGAGI (reference sequence). The CDR3 is made up of 16 amino acids. With V trimmed by 7 bases and J by 4 bases, 5 bases remained unmatched. The CDR3 region has the DNA TGTGCCAGCACCGGACTAGCGGGAGGGTCGTACAATGAGCAGTTCTTC. Protein: CASTGLAGGSYNEQFF.

V gene TRBV15 combines with J gene TRBJ2-1; 8 bases fit TRBD2. CDR1 LNHNV and CDR2 YYDKDF come from the germline V gene (reference sequence). CDR3 length: 14 amino acids. The ends lost 5 bases at V and 6 bases at J; junction bases unmatched: 6. CDR3 DNA sequence: TGTGCCACCAGCGGAAGGACTAGCACCAATGAGCAGTTCTTC. It encodes CATSGRTSTNEQFF. Full variable domain (outside the CDR3, taken from reference TRBV15 and TRBJ2-1): DAMVIQNPRYQVTQFGKPVTLSCSQTLNHNVMYWYQQKSSQAPKLLFHYYDKDFNNEADTPDNFQSRRPNTSFCFLDIRSPGLGDTAMYLCATSGRTSTNEQFFGPGTRLTVL.

V usage is TRBV27 and J usage is TRBJ2-6; TRBD2 matches at 8 bases. V was clipped by 3 bases and J by 0 bases; unmatched bases: 10. The CDR3 loop spans 19 amino acids. Germline CDR1 MNHEY, CDR2 SMNVEV (reference sequence). The CDR3 is CASSFLLRTSGSGANVLTF. The CDR3 region has the DNA TGTGCCAGCAGTTTCCTGTTGAGAACTAGCGGCTCTGGGGCCAACGTCCTGACTTTC.

The chain employs TRBV7-9 and TRBJ2-7; 15 nucleotides line up with TRBD2. The CDR3 loop spans 18 amino acids. V lost 5 bases to trimming and J lost 4 bases; unmatched junction nucleotides: 12. In germline, CDR1 is SEHNR, CDR2 FQNEAQ (reference sequence). CDR3 coding DNA: TGTGCCAGCAGCCCTAAGTGGACTAGCGGGAGGGCCGGGTACGAGCAGTACTTC. Its translation is CASSPKWTSGRAGYEQYF.

The CDR3, as DNA: TGCGCCAGCAGCCCCGGGACGGATAACACTGAAGCTTTCTTT. Protein sequence: CASSPGTDNTEAFF. The rearrangement uses TRBV5-1 and TRBJ1-1; TRBD1 might be the D (5 bases). The germline V gene encodes CDR1 SGHRS and CDR2 YFSETQ. Deletions cut 4 bases from V and 2 bases from J, with 12 bases between. This CDR3 spans 14 amino acids.

The chain links TRBV11-3 to TRBJ2-5; a weak D match, TRBD2 (5 bases). Trimming removed 4 bases from V and 2 bases from J, with 11 bases in between. The CDR3 covers 14 residues. The germline V gene has CDR1 SGHNT and CDR2 YENEEA. The DNA for the CDR3 is TGTGCCAGCAGCTCCGGGGTACAGCAAGAGACCCAGTACTTC. It yields the protein CASSSGVQQETQYF.

This CDR3 is CASSAQWGRGLYEQYF. Here the CDR3 DNA reads TGTGCCAGCAGTGCCCAGTGGGGGCGGGGGCTCTACGAGCAGTACTTC. The chain employs TRBV6-6 and TRBJ2-7, with a weak D call TRBD2 (7 bases). The CDR3 spans 16 residues. Germline values: CDR1 MNHNY, CDR2 SVGAGI (reference sequence). The V end was cut by 5 bases, the J end by 3 bases, with 20 bases between.

This chain uses TRBV2 with TRBJ2-1, with 7 bases that match TRBD2. This CDR3 is 13 amino acids long. CDR1 and CDR2 from the germline V gene are SNHLY and FYNNEI. V gave up 6 bases and J gave up 8 bases; unmatched junction bases: 7. The CDR3 reads CASRFGRRDEQFF. The CDR3 DNA is TGTGCCAGCAGATTCGGGAGGAGGGATGAGCAGTTCTTC. Drawing the rest from reference TRBV2 and TRBJ2-1, the complete variable domain is EPEVTQTPSHQVTQMGQEVILRCVPISNHLYFYWYRQILGQKVEFLVSFYNNEISEKSEIFDDQFSVERPDGSNFTLKIRSTKLEDSAMYFCASRFGRRDEQFFGPGTRLTVL.

The chain links TRBV27 to TRBJ2-7; tentatively, D is TRBD2 (6 bases). The germline V gene has CDR1 MNHEY and CDR2 SMNVEV (reference sequence). The ends were cut back, 7 bases at V and 1 base at J, with 11 bases in the middle. The CDR3 runs to 13 residues. CDR3 coding DNA: TGTGCCAGCAATTTCGGGGGATCCTACGAGCAGTACTTC. Amino acids: CASNFGGSYEQYF.

The chain joins TRBV10-1 to TRBJ1-4; weak D call: TRBD1 (6 bases). The germline gives CDR1 WNHNN, CDR2 SYGVQD (reference sequence). V was pared by 6 bases and J by 12 bases, with 23 bases between. The CDR3 totals 15 residues. This CDR3 is CASRTGNLGDAELFF. DNA of the CDR3: TGCGCCAGCAGAACAGGGAATCTAGGGGATGCGGAACTGTTTTTT.

The V and J genes are TRBV5-1 and TRBJ2-1; 12 nucleotides agree with TRBD1. Germline lookup yields CDR1 SGHRS and CDR2 YFSETQ. The V and J ends lost 0 bases and 6 bases, in that order; junction bases with no gene match: 4. The length of the CDR3 is 16 residues. The CDR3 protein is CASSLAGTGGGNEQFF. CDR3 coding DNA: TGCGCCAGCAGCTTGGCCGGGACAGGGGGCGGCAATGAGCAGTTCTTC.

The rearrangement joins TRBV23-1 to TRBJ1-3, with D possibly being TRBD1 (5 bases). TRBV23-1 is marked as an open reading frame, function uncertain. The V end lost 6 bases, the J end lost 0 bases, and 24 bases lay between the germline ends. The CDR3 runs to 19 residues. CDR3 residues: CASRGSLSRRDFSGNTIYF. In nucleotides, the CDR3 is TGCGCCAGCAGGGGGTCTCTATCAAGGCGGGACTTCTCTGGAAACACCATATATTTT.

This chain joins TRBV28 and TRBJ2-1; D remains ambiguous. Germline loops: CDR1 MDHEN, CDR2 SYDVKM. This CDR3 is built from 13 residues. V lost 4 bases and J lost 2, with 6 bases in between. The CDR3: CASSSDTYNEQFF. The DNA of the CDR3 is TGTGCCAGCAGTTCGGATACCTACAATGAGCAGTTCTTC.

V is TRBV6-5 and J is TRBJ2-3; TRBD2 matches 10 bases. V gave up 4 bases and J gave up 0 bases; unmatched junction bases: 4. Germline loops: CDR1 MNHEY, CDR2 SVGAGI. CDR3 length: 16 amino acids. In DNA form, the CDR3 reads TGTGCCAGCAGTTTGCTAGCGGGAGAGAGCACAGATACGCAGTATTTT. This codes for CASSLLAGESTDTQYF.

The genes are TRBV5-1 and TRBJ1-4, with D unclear. Deletions cut 0 bases from V and 4 bases from J, with 4 bases between. Looked up from germline, CDR1 is SGHRS and CDR2 is YFSETQ. This CDR3 contains 13 residues. CDR3 DNA sequence: TGCGCCAGCAGCTTGGAGGATAATGAAAAACTGTTTTTT. Its translation is CASSLEDNEKLFF.

This sequence joins TRBV2 and TRBJ2-2; D uncertain. Germline CDR1 SNHLY, CDR2 FYNNEI. The germline V and J ends were trimmed by 6 bases and 2 bases, with 10 bases remaining between them. The CDR3 has 14 residues. CDR3 protein: CASRPIPNTGELFF. CDR3 sequence (DNA): TGTGCCAGCAGGCCTATTCCTAACACCGGGGAGCTGTTTTTT.

The CDR3 bases are TGCGCCAGCAGCTTGAATACAGGGAGTACTGAAGCTTTCTTT. Translation: CASSLNTGSTEAFF. V and J are TRBV5-1 and TRBJ1-1, with D perhaps matching TRBD1 (6 bases). Germline V CDR1 and CDR2: SGHRS, YFSETQ. The length of the CDR3 is 14 residues. V was clipped by 1 base and J by 5 bases, with 12 bases between them.

The chain has TRBV25-1 and TRBJ2-1; 10 positions agree with TRBD2. Germline V gives CDR1 MGHDK, CDR2 SYGVNS. The length of the CDR3 is 18 residues. V was clipped by 5 bases and J by 9 bases; unmatched bases: 19. CDR3 loop: CASSPQGASGSKWGEQFF. The CDR3 DNA follows: TGTGCCAGCAGTCCCCAAGGGGCTAGCGGGAGTAAATGGGGTGAGCAGTTCTTC.

The chain links TRBV2 to TRBJ2-7; 8 nucleotides agree with TRBD1. Losses at the gene ends were 6 bases for V and 6 bases for J; bases not matched to a gene: 19. From germline, CDR1 is SNHLY and CDR2 FYNNEI. This CDR3 comprises 17 residues. CDR3 residues: CASSPTPDRVVWSEQYF. The CDR3 DNA reads TGTGCCAGCAGCCCTACCCCGGACAGGGTGGTATGGTCCGAGCAGTACTTC.

The chain combines TRBV5-1 with TRBJ2-7; TRBD1 matches at 7 bases. Germline V gene data show CDR1 as SGHRS and CDR2 as YFSETQ. The V segment lost 0 bases and the J segment 4 bases; nucleotides outside the gene matches: 7. CDR3 length: 15 residues. The CDR3 nucleotides are TGCGCCAGCAGCTTGGGTTCAGGGGGACGGTACGAGCAGTACTTC. Translation gives CASSLGSGGRYEQYF.

This rearrangement joins TRBV7-9 to TRBJ1-2; maybe TRBD1 (5 bases). Per germline, CDR1 SEHNR and CDR2 FQNEAQ (reference sequence). This CDR3 has 15 residues. Trimming left V 7 bases short and J 1 base short, with 16 bases between. CDR3 amino acids: CASNKGTNLNYGYTF. The DNA of the CDR3 is TGTGCCAGCAACAAAGGGACGAACCTTAACTATGGCTACACCTTC. Full variable domain (missing parts from reference TRBV7-9 and TRBJ1-2): DTGVSQNPRHKITKRGQNVTFRCDPISEHNRLYWYRQTLGQGPEFLTYFQNEAQLEKSRLLSDRFSAERPKGSFSTLEIQRTEQGDSAMYLCASNKGTNLNYGYTFGSGTRLTVV.

J is TRBJ2-1 and V is TRBV5-4; D is ambiguous. The CDR3 is 11 residues long. V was trimmed by 5 bases and J by 8 bases, leaving 8 bases between them. Germline V gene data show CDR1 as SGHNT and CDR2 as YYREEE (reference sequence). The CDR3 DNA is TGTGCCAGCAGTTCAAACTATGAGCAGTTCTTC. This translates into CASSSNYEQFF.